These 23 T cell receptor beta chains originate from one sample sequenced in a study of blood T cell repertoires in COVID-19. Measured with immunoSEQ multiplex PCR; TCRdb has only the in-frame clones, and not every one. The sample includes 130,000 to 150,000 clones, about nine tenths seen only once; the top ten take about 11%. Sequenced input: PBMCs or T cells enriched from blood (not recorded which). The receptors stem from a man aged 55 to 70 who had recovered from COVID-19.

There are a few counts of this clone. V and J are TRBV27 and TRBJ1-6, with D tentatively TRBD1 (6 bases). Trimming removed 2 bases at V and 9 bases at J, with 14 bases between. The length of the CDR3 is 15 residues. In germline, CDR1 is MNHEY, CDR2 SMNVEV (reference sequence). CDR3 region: CASSLEGGAVSPLHF. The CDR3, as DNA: TGTGCCAGCAGTTTAGAGGGGGGGGCGGTTTCACCCCTCCACTTT.

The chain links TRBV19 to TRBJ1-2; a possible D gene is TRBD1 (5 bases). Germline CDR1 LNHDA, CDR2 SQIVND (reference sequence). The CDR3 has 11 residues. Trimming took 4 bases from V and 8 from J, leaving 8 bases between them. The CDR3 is CASSTQGGYTF. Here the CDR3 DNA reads TGTGCCAGTAGTACCCAGGGAGGCTACACCTTC. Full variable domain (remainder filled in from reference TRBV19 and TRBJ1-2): DGGITQSPKYLFRKEGQNVTLSCEQNLNHDAMYWYRQDPGQGLRLIYYSQIVNDFQKGDIAEGYSVSREKKESFPLTVTSAQKNPTAFYLCASSTQGGYTFGSGTRLTVV.

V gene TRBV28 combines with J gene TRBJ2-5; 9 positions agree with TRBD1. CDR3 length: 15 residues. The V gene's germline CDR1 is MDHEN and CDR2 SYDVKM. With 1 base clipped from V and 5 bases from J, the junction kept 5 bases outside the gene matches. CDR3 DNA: TGTGCCAGCAGTTTATTAGGACAGGGGATGGAGACCCAGTACTTC. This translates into CASSLLGQGMETQYF.

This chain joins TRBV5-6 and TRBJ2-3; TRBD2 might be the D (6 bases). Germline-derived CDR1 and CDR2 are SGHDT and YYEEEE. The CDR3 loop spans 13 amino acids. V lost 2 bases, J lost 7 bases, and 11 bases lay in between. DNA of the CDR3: TGTGCCAGCAGCTTAGGAGGGATCCATACGCAGTATTTT. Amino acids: CASSLGGIHTQYF.

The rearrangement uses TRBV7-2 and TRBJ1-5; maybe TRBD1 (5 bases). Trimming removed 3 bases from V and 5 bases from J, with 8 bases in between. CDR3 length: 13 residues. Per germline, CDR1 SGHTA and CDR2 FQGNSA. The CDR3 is CASSLTEDQPQHF. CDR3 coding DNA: TGTGCCAGCAGCTTGACAGAAGATCAGCCCCAGCATTTT.

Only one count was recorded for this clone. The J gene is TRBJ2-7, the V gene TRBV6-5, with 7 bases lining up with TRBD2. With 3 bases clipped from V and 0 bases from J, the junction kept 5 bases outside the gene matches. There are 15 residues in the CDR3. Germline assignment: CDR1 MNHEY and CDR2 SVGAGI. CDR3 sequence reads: CASSYAGGSSYEQYF. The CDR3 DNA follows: TGTGCCAGCAGTTATGCCGGGGGGAGCTCCTACGAGCAGTACTTC.

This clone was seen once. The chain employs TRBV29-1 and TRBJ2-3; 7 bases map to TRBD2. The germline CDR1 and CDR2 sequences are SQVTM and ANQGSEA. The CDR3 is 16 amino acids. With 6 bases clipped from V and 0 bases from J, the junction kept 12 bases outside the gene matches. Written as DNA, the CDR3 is TGCAGCGTGGGGGGGGTGAGGACGTCTAGCACAGATACGCAGTATTTT. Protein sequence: CSVGGVRTSSTDTQYF.

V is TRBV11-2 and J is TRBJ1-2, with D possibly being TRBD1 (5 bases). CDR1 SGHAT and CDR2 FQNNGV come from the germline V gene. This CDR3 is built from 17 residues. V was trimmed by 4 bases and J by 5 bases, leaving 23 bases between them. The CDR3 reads CASSSISPGSGGYGYTF. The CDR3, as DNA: TGTGCCAGCAGCTCAATCTCCCCTGGGTCCGGGGGGTATGGCTACACCTTC.

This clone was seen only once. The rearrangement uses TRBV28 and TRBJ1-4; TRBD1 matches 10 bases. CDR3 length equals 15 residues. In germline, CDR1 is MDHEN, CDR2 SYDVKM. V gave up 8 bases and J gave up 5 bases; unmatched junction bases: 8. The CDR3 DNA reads TGTGCCAGCTCCGGGACAGGGGCGCTAAATGAAAAACTGTTTTTT. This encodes CASSGTGALNEKLFF. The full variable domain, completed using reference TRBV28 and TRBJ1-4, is DVKVTQSSRYLVKRTGEKVFLECVQDMDHENMFWYRQDPGLGLRLIYFSYDVKMKEKGDIPEGYSVSREKKERFSLILESASTNQTSMYLCASSGTGALNEKLFFGSGTQLSVL.

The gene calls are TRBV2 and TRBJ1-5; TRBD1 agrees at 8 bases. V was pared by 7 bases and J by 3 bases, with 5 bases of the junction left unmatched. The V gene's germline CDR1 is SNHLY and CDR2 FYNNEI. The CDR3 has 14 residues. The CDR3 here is CASMMDRANQPQHF. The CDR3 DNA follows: TGTGCCAGCATGATGGACAGGGCCAATCAGCCCCAGCATTTT.

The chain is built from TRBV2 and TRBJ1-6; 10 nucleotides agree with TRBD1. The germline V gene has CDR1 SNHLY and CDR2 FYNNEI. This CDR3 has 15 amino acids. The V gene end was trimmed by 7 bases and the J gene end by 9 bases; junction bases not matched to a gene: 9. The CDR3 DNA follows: TGTGCCAGCACCACGGGACAGGGGACAGGTTCACCCCTCCACTTT. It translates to CASTTGQGTGSPLHF.

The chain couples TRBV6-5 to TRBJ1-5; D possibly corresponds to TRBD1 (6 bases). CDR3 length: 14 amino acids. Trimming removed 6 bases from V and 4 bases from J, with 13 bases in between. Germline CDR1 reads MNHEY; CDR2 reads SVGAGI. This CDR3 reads CASRGAGMNQPQHF. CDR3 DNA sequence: TGTGCCAGCAGGGGGGCAGGAATGAATCAGCCCCAGCATTTT.

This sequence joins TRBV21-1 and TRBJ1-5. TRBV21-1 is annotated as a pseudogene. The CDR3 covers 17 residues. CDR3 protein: CASSKAGGERGNQPQHF. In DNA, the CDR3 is TGTGCCAGCAGCAAAGCGGGAGGGGAACGGGGCAATCAGCCCCAGCATTTT.

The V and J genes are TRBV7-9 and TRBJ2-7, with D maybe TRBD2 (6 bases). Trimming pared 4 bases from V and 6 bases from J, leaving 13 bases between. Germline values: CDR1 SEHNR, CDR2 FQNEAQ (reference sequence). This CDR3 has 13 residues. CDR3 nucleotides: TGTGCCAGCAGCTCCCGGGACTCAACCGAGCAGTACTTC. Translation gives CASSSRDSTEQYF.

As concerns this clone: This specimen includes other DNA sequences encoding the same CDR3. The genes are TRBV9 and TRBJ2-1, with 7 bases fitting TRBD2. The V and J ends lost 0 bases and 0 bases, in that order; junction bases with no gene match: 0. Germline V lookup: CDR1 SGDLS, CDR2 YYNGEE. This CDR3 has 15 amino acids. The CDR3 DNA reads TGTGCCAGCAGCGTAGCGGGGGGCTCCTACAATGAGCAGTTCTTC. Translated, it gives CASSVAGGSYNEQFF.

The CDR3 bases are TGTGCCAGCAGTAAACAACAGGGATGGGTTACTGAAGCTTTCTTT. This sequence encodes CASSKQQGWVTEAFF. The chain links TRBV6-2 or TRBV6-3 to TRBJ1-1, with a tentative D call TRBD1 (6 bases). V dropped 5 bases and J dropped 5 bases, with 18 bases sitting between them. Germline loops: CDR1 MNHEY, CDR2 SVGEGT. CDR3 length: 15 residues.

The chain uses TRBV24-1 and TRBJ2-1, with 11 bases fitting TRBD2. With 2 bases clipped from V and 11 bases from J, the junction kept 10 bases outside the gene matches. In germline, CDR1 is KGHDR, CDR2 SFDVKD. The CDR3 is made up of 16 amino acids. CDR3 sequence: CATSDSSTSGIGKQFF. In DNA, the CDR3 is TGTGCCACCAGTGATTCTTCGACTAGCGGGATTGGTAAGCAGTTCTTC.

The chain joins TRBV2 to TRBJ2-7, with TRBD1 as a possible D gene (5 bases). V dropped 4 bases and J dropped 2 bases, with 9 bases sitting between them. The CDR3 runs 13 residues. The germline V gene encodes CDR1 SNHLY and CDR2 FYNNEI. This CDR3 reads CASSVLGAYEQYF. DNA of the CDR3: TGTGCCAGCAGTGTTTTAGGGGCCTACGAGCAGTACTTC.

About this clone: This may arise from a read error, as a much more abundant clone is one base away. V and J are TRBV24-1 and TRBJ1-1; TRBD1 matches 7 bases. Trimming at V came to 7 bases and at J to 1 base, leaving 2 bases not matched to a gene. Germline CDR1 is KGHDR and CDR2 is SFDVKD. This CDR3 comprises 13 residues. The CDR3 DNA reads TGTGCCACCAGCAGGGGGGCGAACACTGAAGCTTTCTTT. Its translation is CATSRGANTEAFF.

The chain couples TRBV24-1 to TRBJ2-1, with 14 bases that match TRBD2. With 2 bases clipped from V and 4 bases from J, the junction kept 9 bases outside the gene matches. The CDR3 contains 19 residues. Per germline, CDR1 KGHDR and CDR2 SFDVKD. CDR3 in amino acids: CATSDSWGTSGRLYNEQFF. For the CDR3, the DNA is TGTGCCACCAGTGATTCTTGGGGGACTAGCGGGAGACTATACAATGAGCAGTTCTTC.

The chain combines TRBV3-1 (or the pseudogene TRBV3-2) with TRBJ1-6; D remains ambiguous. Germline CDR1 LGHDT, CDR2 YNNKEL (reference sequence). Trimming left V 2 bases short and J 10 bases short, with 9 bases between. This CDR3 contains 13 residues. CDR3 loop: CASSQSPPSPLHF. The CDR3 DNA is TGTGCCAGCAGCCAAAGCCCCCCGTCACCCCTCCACTTT.

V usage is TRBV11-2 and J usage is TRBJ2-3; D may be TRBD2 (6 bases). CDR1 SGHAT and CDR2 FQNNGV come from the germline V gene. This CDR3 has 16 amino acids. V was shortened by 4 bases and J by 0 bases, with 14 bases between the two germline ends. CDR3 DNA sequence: TGTGCCAGCAGCTCAGGGCGGGGTTCTAGCACAGATACGCAGTATTTT. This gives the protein CASSSGRGSSTDTQYF.

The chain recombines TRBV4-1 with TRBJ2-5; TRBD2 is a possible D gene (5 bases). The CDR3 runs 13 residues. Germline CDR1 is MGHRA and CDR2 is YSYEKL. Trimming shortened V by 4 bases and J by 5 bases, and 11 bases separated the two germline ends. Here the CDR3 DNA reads TGCGCCAGCAGCCTTGCTAGGGAGGAGACCCAGTACTTC. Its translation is CASSLAREETQYF.